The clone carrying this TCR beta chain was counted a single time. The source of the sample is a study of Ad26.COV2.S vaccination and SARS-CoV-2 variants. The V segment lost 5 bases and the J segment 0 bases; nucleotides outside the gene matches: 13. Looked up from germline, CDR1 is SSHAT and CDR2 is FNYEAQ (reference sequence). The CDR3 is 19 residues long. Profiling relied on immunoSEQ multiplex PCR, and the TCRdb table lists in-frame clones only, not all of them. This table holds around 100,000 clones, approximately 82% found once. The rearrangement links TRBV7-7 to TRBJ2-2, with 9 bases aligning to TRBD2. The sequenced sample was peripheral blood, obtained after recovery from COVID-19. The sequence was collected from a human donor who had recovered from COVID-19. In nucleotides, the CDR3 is TGTGCCAGCAGCCCCCGGTTGGGTAGCGGGAGTTCGAACACCGGGGAGCTGTTTTTT. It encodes CASSPRLGSGSSNTGELFF.